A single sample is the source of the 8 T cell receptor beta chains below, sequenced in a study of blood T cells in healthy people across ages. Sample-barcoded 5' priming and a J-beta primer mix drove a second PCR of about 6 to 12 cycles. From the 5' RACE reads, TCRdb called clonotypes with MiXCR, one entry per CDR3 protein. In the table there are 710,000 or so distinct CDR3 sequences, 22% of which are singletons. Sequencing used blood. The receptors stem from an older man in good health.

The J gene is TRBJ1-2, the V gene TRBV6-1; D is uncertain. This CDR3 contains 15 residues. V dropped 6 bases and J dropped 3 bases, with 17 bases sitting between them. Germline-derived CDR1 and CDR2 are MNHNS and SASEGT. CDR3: CASRAVPFGDYGYTF. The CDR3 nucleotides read TGTGCCAGCAGAGCAGTCCCTTTTGGGGACTATGGCTACACCTTC.

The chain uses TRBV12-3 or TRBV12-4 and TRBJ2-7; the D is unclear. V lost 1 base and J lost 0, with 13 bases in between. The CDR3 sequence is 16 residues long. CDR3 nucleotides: TGTGCCAGCAGTTTAGGTGGAAGGGTATCCTCCTACGAGCAGTACTTC. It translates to CASSLGGRVSSYEQYF.

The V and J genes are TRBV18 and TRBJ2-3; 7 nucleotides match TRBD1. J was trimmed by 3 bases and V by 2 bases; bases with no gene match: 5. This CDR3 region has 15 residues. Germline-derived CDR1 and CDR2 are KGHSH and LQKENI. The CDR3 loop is CASSPKQGSTDTQYF. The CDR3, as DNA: TGTGCCAGCTCACCAAAACAGGGGTCAACAGATACGCAGTATTTT.

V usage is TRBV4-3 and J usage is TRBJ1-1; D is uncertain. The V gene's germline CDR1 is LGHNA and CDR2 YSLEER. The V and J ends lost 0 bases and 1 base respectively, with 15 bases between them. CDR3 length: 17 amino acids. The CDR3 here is CASSQDLPALSNTEAFF. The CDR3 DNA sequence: TGCGCCAGCAGCCAAGATTTGCCCGCCCTTTCGAACACTGAAGCTTTCTTT.

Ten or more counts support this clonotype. This chain's CDR3 is CASSRAYGYTF. In DNA, the CDR3 is TGTGCCAGCAGTCGCGCCTATGGCTACACCTTC. The chain joins TRBV12-3 or TRBV12-4 to TRBJ1-2; no definite D call. The CDR3 contains 11 residues. Trimming removed 5 bases at V and 4 bases at J, with 5 bases between.

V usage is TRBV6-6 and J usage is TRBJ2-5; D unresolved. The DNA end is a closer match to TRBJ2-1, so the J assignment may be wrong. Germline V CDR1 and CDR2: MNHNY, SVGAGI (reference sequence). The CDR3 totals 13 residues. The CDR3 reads CASRYIALGEQFF. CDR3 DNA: TGTGCCAGCAGGTACATAGCTTTGGGTGAGCAGTTCTTC.

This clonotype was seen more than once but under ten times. The CDR3 loop reads CAWRYHSLGIAGYLTDTQYF. CDR3 in DNA: TGTGCCTGGAGGTACCACTCCCTCGGGATAGCGGGATACCTCACAGATACGCAGTATTTT. J is TRBJ2-3 and V is TRBV30; 8 positions agree with TRBD2. This CDR3 contains 20 residues. The germline gives CDR1 GTSNPN, CDR2 SVGIG (reference sequence). V gave up 3 bases and J gave up 2 bases; unmatched junction bases: 22. The complete variable domain, with remaining parts taken from reference TRBV30 and TRBJ2-3, reads SQTIHQWPATLVQPVGSPLSLECTVEGTSNPNLYWYRQAAGRGLQLLFYSVGIGQISSEVPQNLSASRPQDRQFILSSKKLLLSDSGFYLCAWRYHSLGIAGYLTDTQYFGPGTRLTVL.

CDR3 coding DNA: TGTGCCAGCTTGTCGTGGGCAGATACGCAGTATTTT. This encodes CASLSWADTQYF. The chain has TRBV12-3 or TRBV12-4 and TRBJ2-3; no clear D. The CDR3 extends over 12 amino acids. V lost 8 bases and J 4 bases, leaving 10 bases between the germline ends.